The rows below give T cell receptor beta chains drawn from one sample of a study of blood T cell repertoires in COVID-19. TCRdb's copy holds only in-frame clones and misses some; the assay was immunoSEQ multiplex PCR. In the table there are around 84,000 clones, around 90% of which are singletons. The sequenced sample was peripheral blood. The receptors shown here come from a man in his fifties or sixties with active COVID-19. Both conserved end residues are part of each CDR3. Each record gives: V gene, J gene, clone size, D gene, CDR3 protein, CDR3 DNA. D genes are given only for firm matches. Clone size is not always given. Where it is, it says once, few, many or a class for expanded clones.

TRBV7-2	TRBJ1-2	NA	NA	CASSLAAFTGYGYTF	TGTGCCAGCAGCTTAGCAGCGTTCACAGGCTATGGCTACACCTTC
TRBV28	TRBJ2-7	once	TRBD2	CASSKRRKREDEQYF	TGTGCCAGCAGTAAGCGTCGAAAGCGGGAGGACGAGCAGTACTTC
TRBV7-6	TRBJ2-1	NA	NA	CASSLSQRGLGGEQFF	TGTGCCAGCAGCTTATCCCAGAGAGGGCTGGGGGGTGAGCAGTTCTTC
TRBV27	TRBJ1-6	once	NA	CASTTLGVYSPLHF	TGTGCCAGCACGACTCTCGGGGTTTATTCACCCCTCCACTTT
TRBV30	TRBJ1-2	NA	TRBD1	CAWSIRDRGPYTF	TGTGCCTGGAGTATCCGGGACAGGGGGCCCTACACCTTC
TRBV12-5	TRBJ2-7	NA	TRBD1	CASGLVLSQGAHEQYF	TGTGCTAGTGGTTTGGTACTCTCCCAGGGGGCTCACGAGCAGTACTTC
TRBV19	TRBJ1-5	NA	NA	CASRTTGTSVRPQHF	TGTGCCAGTAGAACTACCGGGACATCGGTTAGGCCCCAGCATTTT
TRBV24-1	TRBJ2-2	NA	NA	CATGTTGSNTGELFF	TGTGCCACGGGAACCACAGGGAGTAACACCGGGGAGCTGTTTTTT
TRBV9	TRBJ2-2	NA	TRBD1	CASSPRQGIGELFF	TGTGCCAGCAGCCCGAGACAGGGAATCGGGGAGCTGTTTTTT
TRBV9	TRBJ2-3	NA	TRBD2	CASSASIAGVGTDTQYF	TGTGCCAGCAGCGCTTCAATAGCGGGAGTAGGCACAGATACGCAGTATTTT
TRBV6-5	TRBJ2-1	NA	NA	CASSYSGPSYNEQFF	TGTGCCAGCAGTTACTCGGGCCCCTCCTACAATGAGCAGTTCTTC
TRBV4-2	TRBJ2-1	NA	TRBD2	CASSPERGGYNEQFF	TGTGCCAGCAGCCCAGAGCGGGGGGGTTACAATGAGCAGTTCTTC
TRBV10-3	TRBJ2-2	once	TRBD1	CAITKGQGNTGELFF	TGTGCCATTACAAAGGGACAGGGGAACACCGGGGAGCTGTTTTTT
TRBV5-3	TRBJ1-2	NA	NA	CARRETGKEFYGYTF	TGTGCCAGAAGGGAAACAGGGAAAGAGTTCTATGGCTACACCTTC
TRBV3-1/TRBV3-2	TRBJ2-7	NA	NA	CASSQAYEQYF	TGTGCCAGCAGCCAAGCGTACGAGCAGTACTTC
TRBV11-2	TRBJ2-7	NA	NA	CASSLGRTYEQYF	TGTGCCAGCAGCTTAGGGAGAACCTACGAGCAGTACTTC
TRBV10-3	TRBJ2-1	NA	NA	CARLAADEQFF	TGTGCCCGGCTTGCGGCGGATGAGCAGTTCTTC
TRBV7-8	TRBJ2-1	few	TRBD2	CATSGLAGGYEQFF	TGTGCCACCTCCGGACTAGCGGGGGGCTATGAGCAGTTCTTC
TRBV27	TRBJ1-1	NA	NA	CASSLTGLANTEAFF	TGTGCCAGCAGTTTAACGGGACTAGCGAACACTGAAGCTTTCTTT
TRBV5-1	TRBJ2-7	once	NA	CASSLVAGPLQYF	TGCGCCAGCAGCTTGGTGGCAGGCCCCCTGCAGTACTTC
TRBV6-6	TRBJ2-5	once	TRBD1	CASSSPGQGEETQYF	TGTGCCAGCAGTTCCCCGGGACAGGGAGAGGAGACCCAGTACTTC
TRBV5-4	TRBJ2-7	NA	TRBD1	CASSPGQMSPYEQYF	TGTGCCAGCAGCCCGGGACAGATGAGTCCCTACGAGCAGTACTTC
TRBV18	TRBJ1-3	few	NA	CASSPLPIEAGNTIYF	TGTGCCAGCTCACCACTTCCGATAGAAGCTGGAAACACCATATATTTT
TRBV28	TRBJ2-2	NA	TRBD2	CAMSSGRNTGELFF	TGTGCCATGTCCAGCGGGAGGAACACCGGGGAGCTGTTTTTT
TRBV5-4	TRBJ2-1	NA	TRBD2	CASSFRQGGPNEQFF	TGTGCCAGCAGCTTTCGTCAGGGAGGGCCGAATGAGCAGTTCTTC
TRBV2	TRBJ2-2	NA	TRBD2	CASIGLAGVNTGELFF	TGTGCCAGCATTGGACTAGCGGGAGTAAACACCGGGGAGCTGTTTTTT
TRBV11-2	TRBJ2-2	NA	NA	CASSLVSPTGELFF	TGTGCCAGCAGCTTAGTGTCCCCTACCGGGGAGCTGTTTTTT
TRBV27	TRBJ2-1	few	TRBD2	CASSPFSAGGRNEQFF	TGTGCCAGCAGTCCCTTCTCAGCGGGGGGGAGGAATGAGCAGTTCTTC
TRBV5-1	TRBJ2-5	NA	TRBD2	CASSLGLAGDLETQYF	TGCGCCAGCAGCTTGGGGCTAGCGGGAGATCTAGAGACCCAGTACTTC